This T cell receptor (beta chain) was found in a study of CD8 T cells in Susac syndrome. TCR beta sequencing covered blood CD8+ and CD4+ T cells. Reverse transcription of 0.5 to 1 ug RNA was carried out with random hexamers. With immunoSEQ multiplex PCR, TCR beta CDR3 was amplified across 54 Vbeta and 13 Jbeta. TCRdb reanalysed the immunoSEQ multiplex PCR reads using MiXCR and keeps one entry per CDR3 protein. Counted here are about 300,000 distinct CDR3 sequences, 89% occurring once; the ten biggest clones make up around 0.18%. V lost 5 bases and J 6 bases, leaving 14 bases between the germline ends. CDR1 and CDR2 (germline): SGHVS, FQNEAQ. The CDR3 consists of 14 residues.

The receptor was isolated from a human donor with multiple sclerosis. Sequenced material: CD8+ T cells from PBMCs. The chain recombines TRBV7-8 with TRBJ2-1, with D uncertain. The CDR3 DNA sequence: TGTGCCAGCAGCCCACTCGTTGTGACCAATGAGCAGTTCTTC. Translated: CASSPLVVTNEQFF.